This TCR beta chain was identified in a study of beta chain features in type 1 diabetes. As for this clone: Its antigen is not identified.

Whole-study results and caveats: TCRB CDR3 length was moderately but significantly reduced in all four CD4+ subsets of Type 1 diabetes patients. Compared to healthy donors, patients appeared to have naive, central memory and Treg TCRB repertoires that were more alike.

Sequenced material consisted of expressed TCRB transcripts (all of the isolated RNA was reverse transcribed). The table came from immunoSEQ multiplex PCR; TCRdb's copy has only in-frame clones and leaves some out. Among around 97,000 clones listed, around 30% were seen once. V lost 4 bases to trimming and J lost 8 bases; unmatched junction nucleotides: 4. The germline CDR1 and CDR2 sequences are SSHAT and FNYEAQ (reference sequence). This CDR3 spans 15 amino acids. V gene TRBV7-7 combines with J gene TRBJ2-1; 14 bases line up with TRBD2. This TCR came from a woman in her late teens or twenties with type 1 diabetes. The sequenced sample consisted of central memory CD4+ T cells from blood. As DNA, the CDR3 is TGTGCCAGCAGCTCCGGGACTAGCGGGAGAGATGAGCAGTTCTTC. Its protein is CASSSGTSGRDEQFF. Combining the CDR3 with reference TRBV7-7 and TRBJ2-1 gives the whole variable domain GAGVSQSPRYKVTKRGQDVTLRCDPISSHATLYWYQQALGQGPEFLTYFNYEAQPDKSGLPSDRFSAERPEGSISTLTIQRTEQRDSAMYRCASSSGTSGRDEQFFGPGTRLTVL.